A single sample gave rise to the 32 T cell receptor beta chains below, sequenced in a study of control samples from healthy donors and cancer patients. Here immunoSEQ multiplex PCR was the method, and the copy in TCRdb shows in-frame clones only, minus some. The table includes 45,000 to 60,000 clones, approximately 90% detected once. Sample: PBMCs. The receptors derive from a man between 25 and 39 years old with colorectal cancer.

The CDR3 DNA follows: TGCGCCAGCAGCCAAGATACAGGGGAATATGCAGATACGCAGTATTTT. Translated, it gives CASSQDTGEYADTQYF. This chain joins TRBV4-3 and TRBJ2-3; 7 bases fit TRBD1. CDR3 length: 16 residues. V gave up 0 bases and J gave up 4 bases; unmatched junction bases: 7. Germline V gene sequence: CDR1 LGHNA, CDR2 YSLEER.

The CDR3 DNA reads TGTGCCAGCAGCTTAGCAGTTAACCCTGAAGCTTTCTTT. Translation: CASSLAVNPEAFF. This chain links TRBV7-2 with TRBJ1-1; D remains unclear. The CDR3 spans 13 residues. Per the germline V gene, CDR1 is SGHTA and CDR2 is FQGNSA. V was pared by 0 bases and J by 6 bases, with 8 bases between.

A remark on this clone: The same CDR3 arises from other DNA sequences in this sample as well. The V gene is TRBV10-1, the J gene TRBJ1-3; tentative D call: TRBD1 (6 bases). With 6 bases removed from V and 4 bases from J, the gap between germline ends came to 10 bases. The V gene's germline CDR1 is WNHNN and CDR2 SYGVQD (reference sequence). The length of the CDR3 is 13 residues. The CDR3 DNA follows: TGCGCCAGCAGCGGGACACTCGGAAACACCATATATTTT. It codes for CASSGTLGNTIYF.

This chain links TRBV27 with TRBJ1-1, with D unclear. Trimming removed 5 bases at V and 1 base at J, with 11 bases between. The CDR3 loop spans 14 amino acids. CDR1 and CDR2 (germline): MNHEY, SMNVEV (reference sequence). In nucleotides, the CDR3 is TGTGCCAGCAGTCTTAAGGCAGGGAACACTGAAGCTTTCTTT. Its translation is CASSLKAGNTEAFF.

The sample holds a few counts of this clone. The CDR3 DNA sequence: TGTGCCAGCTCACCAGGGAAAGGGGATTACGAGCAGTACTTC. Translation: CASSPGKGDYEQYF. The chain couples TRBV18 to TRBJ2-7; tentative D call: TRBD1 (5 bases). Germline V gene sequence: CDR1 KGHSH, CDR2 LQKENI. V was pared by 2 bases and J by 4 bases, with 12 bases between. CDR3 length equals 14 residues.

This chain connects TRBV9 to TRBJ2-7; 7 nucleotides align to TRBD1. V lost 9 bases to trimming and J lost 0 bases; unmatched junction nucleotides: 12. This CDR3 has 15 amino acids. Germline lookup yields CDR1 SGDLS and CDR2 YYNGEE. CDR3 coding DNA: TGTGCCATGCCGATGGACAGGCCCAGCTCCTACGAGCAGTACGTC. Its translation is CAMPMDRPSSYEQYV.

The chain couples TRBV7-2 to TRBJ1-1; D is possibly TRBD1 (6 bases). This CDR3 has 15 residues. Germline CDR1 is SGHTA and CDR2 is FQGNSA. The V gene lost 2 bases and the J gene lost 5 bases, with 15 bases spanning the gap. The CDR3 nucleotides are TGTGCCAGCAGCTTATGGGGAGGGGGGGTTACTGAAGCTTTCTTT. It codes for CASSLWGGGVTEAFF.

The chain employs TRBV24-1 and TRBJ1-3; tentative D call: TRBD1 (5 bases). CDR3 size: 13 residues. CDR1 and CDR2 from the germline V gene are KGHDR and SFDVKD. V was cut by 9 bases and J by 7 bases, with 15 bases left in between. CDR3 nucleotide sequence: TGTGCCACCCAGGGCACCGGTCCGAACACCATATATTTT. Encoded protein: CATQGTGPNTIYF.

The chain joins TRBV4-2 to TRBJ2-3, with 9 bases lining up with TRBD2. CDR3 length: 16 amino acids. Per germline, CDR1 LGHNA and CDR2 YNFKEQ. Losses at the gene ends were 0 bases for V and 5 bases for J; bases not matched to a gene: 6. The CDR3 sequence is CASSQEVSGGIDTQYF. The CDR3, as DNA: TGTGCCAGCAGCCAAGAGGTTAGCGGGGGCATAGATACGCAGTATTTT.

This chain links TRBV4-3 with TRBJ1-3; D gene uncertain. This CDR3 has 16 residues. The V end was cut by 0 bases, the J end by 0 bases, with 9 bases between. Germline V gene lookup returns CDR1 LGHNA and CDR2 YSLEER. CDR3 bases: TGCGCCAGCAGCCAAGATCGTGGGAACTCTGGAAACACCATATATTTT. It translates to CASSQDRGNSGNTIYF.

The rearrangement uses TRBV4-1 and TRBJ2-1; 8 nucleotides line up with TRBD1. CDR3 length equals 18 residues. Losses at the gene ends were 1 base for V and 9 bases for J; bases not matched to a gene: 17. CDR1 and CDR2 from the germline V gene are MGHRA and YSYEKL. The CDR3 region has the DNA TGCGCCAGCAGCCAAGGCGGTAGTGACAGGGGAAAATTTTTTGAGCAGTTCTTC. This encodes CASSQGGSDRGKFFEQFF.

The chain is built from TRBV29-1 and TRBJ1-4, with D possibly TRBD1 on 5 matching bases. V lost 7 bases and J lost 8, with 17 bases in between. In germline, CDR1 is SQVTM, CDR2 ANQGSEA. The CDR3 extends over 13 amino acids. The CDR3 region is CSAGARRGEKLFF. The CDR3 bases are TGCAGCGCTGGAGCCCGAAGGGGAGAAAAACTGTTTTTT.

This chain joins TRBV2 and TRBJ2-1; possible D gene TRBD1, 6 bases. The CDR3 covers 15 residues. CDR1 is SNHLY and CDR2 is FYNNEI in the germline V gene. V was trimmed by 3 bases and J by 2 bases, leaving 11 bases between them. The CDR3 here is CASSDHRVPYNEQFF. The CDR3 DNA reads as TGTGCCAGCAGTGATCACAGGGTGCCCTACAATGAGCAGTTCTTC.

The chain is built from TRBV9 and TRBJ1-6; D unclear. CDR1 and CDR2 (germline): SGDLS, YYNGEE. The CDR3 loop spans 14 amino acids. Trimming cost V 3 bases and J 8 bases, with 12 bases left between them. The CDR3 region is CASSAARGDSPLHF. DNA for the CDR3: TGTGCCAGCAGCGCTGCCAGAGGAGATTCACCCCTCCACTTT.

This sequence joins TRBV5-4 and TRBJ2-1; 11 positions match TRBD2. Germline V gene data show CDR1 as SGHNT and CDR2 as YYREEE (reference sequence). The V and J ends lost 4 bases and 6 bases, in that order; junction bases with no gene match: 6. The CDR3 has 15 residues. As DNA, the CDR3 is TGTGCCAGCAGCGTAGCGGGGGGGCACGGCAATGAGCAGTTCTTC. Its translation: CASSVAGGHGNEQFF.

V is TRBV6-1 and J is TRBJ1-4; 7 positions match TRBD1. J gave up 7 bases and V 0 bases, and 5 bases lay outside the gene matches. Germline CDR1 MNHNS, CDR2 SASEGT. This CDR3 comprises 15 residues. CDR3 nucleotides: TGTGCCAGCAGTGAAGCCGGCAGGGGGGGTGAAAAACTGTTTTTT. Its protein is CASSEAGRGGEKLFF.

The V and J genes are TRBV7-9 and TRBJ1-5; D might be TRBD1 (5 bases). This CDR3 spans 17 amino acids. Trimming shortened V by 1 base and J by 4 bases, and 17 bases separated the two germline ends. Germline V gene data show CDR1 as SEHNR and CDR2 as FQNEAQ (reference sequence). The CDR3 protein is CASSLGDFFGGNQPQHF. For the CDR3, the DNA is TGTGCCAGCAGCTTAGGGGATTTCTTTGGGGGGAATCAGCCCCAGCATTTT. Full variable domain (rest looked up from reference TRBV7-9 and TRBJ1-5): DTGVSQNPRHKITKRGQNVTFRCDPISEHNRLYWYRQTLGQGPEFLTYFQNEAQLEKSRLLSDRFSAERPKGSFSTLEIQRTEQGDSAMYLCASSLGDFFGGNQPQHFGDGTRLSIL.

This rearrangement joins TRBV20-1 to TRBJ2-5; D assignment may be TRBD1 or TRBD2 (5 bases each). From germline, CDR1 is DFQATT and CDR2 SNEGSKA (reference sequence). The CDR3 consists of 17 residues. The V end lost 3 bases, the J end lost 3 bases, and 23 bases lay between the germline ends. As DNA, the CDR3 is TGCAGTGCTAGTTATTGGACTCCAGGGACCCTTAAAGAGACCCAGTACTTC. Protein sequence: CSASYWTPGTLKETQYF.

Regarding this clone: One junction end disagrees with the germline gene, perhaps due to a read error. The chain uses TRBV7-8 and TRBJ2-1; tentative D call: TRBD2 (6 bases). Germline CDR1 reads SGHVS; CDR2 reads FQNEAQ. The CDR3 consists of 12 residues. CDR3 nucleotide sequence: TGTGCCAGCAGCTTAGCGCAAGGACTATTACTCTTC. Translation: CASSLAQGLLLF.

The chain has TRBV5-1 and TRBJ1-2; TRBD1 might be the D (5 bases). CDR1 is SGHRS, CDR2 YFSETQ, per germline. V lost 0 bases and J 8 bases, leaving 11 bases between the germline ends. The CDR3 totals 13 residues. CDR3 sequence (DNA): TGCGCCAGCAGCTTGGAGAGGGGATGGGGCTACACCTTC. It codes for CASSLERGWGYTF. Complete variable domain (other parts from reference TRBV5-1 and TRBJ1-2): KAGVTQTPRYLIKTRGQQVTLSCSPISGHRSVSWYQQTPGQGLQFLFEYFSETQRNKGNFPGRFSGRQFSNSRSEMNVSTLELGDSALYLCASSLERGWGYTFGSGTRLTVV.

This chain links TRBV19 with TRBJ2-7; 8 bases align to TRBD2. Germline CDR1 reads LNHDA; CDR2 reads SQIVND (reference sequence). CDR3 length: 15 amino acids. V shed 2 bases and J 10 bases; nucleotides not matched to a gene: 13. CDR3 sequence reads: CASSISPSRLAHQYF. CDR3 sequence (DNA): TGTGCCAGTAGTATAAGTCCGTCGAGACTAGCGCACCAGTACTTC.

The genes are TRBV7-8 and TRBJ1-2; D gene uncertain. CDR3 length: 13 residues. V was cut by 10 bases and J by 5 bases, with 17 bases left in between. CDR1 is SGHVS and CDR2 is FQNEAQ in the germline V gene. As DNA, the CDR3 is TGTGCCACAGGACCCCCTTGGCTTTATGGCTACACCTTC. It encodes CATGPPWLYGYTF.

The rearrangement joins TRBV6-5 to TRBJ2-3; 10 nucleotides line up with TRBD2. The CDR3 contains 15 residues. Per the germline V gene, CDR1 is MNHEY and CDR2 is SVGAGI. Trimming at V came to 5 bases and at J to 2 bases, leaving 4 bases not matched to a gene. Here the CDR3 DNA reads TGTGCCAGCAGTCTAGCGGGGGCGACCACAGATACGCAGTATTTT. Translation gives CASSLAGATTDTQYF.

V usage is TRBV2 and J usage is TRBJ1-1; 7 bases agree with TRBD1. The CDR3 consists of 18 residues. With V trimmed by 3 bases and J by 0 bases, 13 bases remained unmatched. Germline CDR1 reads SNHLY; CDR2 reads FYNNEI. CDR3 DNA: TGTGCCAGCAGTGATGGACCCGGGACAGTTCTCATGAACACTGAAGCTTTCTTT. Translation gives CASSDGPGTVLMNTEAFF. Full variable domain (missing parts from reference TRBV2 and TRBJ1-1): EPEVTQTPSHQVTQMGQEVILRCVPISNHLYFYWYRQILGQKVEFLVSFYNNEISEKSEIFDDQFSVERPDGSNFTLKIRSTKLEDSAMYFCASSDGPGTVLMNTEAFFGQGTRLTVV.

The CDR3 spells CASSSQGSGNTIYF. Here the CDR3 DNA reads TGCGCCAGCAGCTCACAGGGCTCTGGAAACACCATATATTTT. The chain recombines TRBV5-1 with TRBJ1-3, with a tentative D call TRBD1 (6 bases). Germline lookup yields CDR1 SGHRS and CDR2 YFSETQ. CDR3 length: 14 residues. The V end lost 3 bases, the J end lost 0 bases, and 7 bases lay between the germline ends.

The CDR3 is CASSFLDGYEQYV. In DNA form, the CDR3 reads TGTGCCAGCAGTTTCCTCGACGGCTACGAGCAGTACGTC. The chain carries TRBV6-5 and TRBJ2-7; D unclear. CDR1 is MNHEY and CDR2 is SVGAGI in the germline V gene. This CDR3 region has 13 residues. Trimming cost V 4 bases and J 3 bases, with 10 bases left between them.

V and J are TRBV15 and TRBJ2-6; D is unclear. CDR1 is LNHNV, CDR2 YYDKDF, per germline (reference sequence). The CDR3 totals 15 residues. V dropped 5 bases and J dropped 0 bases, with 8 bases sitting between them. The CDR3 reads CATSEKGSGANVLTF. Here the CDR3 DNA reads TGTGCCACCAGCGAAAAGGGCTCTGGGGCCAACGTCCTGACTTTC.

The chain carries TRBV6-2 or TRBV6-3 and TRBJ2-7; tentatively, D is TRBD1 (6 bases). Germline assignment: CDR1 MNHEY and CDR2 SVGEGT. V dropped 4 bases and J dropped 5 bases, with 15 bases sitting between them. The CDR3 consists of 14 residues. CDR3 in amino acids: CASSFAVGADEQYF. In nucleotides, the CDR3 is TGTGCCAGCAGTTTCGCGGTGGGGGCGGACGAGCAGTACTTC.

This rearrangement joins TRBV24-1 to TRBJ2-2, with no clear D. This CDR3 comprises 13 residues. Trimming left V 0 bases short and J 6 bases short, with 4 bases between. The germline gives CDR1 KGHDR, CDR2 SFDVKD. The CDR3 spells CATSDLLAGELFF. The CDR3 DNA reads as TGTGCCACCAGTGATTTGTTGGCCGGGGAGCTGTTTTTT.

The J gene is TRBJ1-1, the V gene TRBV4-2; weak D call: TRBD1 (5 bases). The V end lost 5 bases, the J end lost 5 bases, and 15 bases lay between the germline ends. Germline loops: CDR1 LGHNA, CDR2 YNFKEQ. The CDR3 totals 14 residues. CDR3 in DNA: TGTGCCAGCAGCTCACACCAGGGTAGGACTGAAGCTTTCTTT. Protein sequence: CASSSHQGRTEAFF.

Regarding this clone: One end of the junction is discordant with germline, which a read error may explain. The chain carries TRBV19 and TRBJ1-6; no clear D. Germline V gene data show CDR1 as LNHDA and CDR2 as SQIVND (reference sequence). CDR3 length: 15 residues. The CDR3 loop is CASRELLFGNSPLHF. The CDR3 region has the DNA TGTGCCAGTAGAGAGTTACTTTTCGGTAATTCACCCCTCCATTTT.

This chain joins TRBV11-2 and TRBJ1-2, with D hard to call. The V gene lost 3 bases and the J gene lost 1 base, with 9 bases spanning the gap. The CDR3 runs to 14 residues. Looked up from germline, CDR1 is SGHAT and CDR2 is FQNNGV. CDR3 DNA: TGTGCCAGCAGCTTGACCTCGTTTAACTATGGCTACACCTTC. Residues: CASSLTSFNYGYTF.